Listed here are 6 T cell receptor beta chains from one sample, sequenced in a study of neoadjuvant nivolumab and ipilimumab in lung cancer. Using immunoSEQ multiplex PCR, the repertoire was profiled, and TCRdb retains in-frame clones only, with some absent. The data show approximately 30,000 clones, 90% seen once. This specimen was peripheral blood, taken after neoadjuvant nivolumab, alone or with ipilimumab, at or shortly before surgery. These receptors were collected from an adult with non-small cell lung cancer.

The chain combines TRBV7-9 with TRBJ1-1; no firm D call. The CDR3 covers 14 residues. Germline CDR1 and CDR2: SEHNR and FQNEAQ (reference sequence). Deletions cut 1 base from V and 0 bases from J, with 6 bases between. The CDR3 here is CASSLDNMNTEAFF. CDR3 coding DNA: TGTGCCAGCAGCTTAGATAACATGAACACTGAAGCTTTCTTT.

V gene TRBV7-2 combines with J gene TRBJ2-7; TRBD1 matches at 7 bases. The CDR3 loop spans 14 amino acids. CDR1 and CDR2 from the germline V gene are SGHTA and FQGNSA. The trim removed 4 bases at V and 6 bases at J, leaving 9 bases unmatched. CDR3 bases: TGTGCCAGCAGCTCCGGACAGGACGTCTCCGAGCAGTACTTC. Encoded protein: CASSSGQDVSEQYF.

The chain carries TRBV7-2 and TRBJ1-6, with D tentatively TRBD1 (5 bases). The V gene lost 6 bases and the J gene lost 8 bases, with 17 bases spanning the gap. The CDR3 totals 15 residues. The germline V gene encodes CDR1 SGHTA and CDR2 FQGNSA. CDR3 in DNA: TGTGCCAGCAGTCCCACCCAGGGTTCGGATTCACCCCTCCACTTT. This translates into CASSPTQGSDSPLHF.

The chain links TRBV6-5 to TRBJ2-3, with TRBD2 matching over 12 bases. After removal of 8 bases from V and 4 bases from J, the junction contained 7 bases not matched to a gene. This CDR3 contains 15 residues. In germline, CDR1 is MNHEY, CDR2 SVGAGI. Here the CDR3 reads CASLRLAGAPDTQYF. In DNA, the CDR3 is TGTGCCAGCCTCCGACTAGCGGGGGCCCCAGATACGCAGTATTTT.

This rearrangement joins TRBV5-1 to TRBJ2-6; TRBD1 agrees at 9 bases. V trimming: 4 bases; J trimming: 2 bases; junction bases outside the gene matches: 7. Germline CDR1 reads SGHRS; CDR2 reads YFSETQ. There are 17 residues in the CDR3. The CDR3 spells CASSPTGGSAGANVLTF. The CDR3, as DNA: TGCGCCAGCAGCCCTACAGGGGGCTCTGCTGGGGCCAACGTCCTGACTTTC.

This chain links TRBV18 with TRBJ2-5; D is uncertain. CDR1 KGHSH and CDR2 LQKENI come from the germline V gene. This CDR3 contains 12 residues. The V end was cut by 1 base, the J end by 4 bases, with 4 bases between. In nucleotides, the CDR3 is TGTGCCAGCTCACCACTAGGAGAGACCCAGTACTTC. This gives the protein CASSPLGETQYF.